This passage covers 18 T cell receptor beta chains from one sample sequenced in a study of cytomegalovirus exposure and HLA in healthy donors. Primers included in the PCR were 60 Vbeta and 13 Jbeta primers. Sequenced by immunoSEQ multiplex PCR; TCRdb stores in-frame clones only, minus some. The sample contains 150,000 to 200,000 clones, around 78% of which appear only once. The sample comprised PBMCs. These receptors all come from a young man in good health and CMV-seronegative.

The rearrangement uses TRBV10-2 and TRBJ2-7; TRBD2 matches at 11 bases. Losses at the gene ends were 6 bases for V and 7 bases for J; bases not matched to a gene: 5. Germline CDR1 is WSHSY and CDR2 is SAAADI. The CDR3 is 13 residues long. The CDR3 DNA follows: TGCGCCAGCAGACTAGCGGGAGAAAAAGAGCAGTACTTC. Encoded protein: CASRLAGEKEQYF.

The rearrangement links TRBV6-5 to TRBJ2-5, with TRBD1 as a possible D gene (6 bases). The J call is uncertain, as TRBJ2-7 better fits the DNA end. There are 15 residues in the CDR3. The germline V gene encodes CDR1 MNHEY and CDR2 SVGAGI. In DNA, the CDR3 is TGTGCCAGCAGTTCGACCGGGACAAAAATCTACGAGCAGTACTTC. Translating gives CASSSTGTKIYEQYF.

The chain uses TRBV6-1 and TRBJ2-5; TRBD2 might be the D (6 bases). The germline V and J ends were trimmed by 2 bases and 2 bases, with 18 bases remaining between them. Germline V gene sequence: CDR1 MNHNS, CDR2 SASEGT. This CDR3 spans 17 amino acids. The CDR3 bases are TGTGCCAGCAGTGAATCTTTCTGGCGGGGTAGACAAGAGACCCAGTACTTC. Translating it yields CASSESFWRGRQETQYF.

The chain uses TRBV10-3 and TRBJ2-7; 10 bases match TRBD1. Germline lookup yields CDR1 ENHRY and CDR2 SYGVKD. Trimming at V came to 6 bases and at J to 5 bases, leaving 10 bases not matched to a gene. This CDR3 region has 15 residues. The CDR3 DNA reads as TGTGCCATCAGCACCGGGACAGGGGTTTCGGACGAGCAGTACTTC. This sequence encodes CAISTGTGVSDEQYF.

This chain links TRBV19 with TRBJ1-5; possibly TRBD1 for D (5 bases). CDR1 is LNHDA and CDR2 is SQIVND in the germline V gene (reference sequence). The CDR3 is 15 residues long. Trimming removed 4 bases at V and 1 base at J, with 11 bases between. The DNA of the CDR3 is TGTGCCAGTAGTAGGGGGGGTTGGAGCAATCAGCCCCAGCATTTT. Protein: CASSRGGWSNQPQHF. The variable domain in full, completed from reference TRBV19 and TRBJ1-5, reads DGGITQSPKYLFRKEGQNVTLSCEQNLNHDAMYWYRQDPGQGLRLIYYSQIVNDFQKGDIAEGYSVSREKKESFPLTVTSAQKNPTAFYLCASSRGGWSNQPQHFGDGTRLSIL.

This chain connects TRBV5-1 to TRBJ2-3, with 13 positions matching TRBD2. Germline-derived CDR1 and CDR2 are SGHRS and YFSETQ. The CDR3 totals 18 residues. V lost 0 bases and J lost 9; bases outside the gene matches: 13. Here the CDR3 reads CASSLALTSGRAGTTQYF. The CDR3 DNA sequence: TGCGCCAGCAGCTTGGCCCTAACTAGCGGGAGGGCCGGGACGACGCAGTATTTT.

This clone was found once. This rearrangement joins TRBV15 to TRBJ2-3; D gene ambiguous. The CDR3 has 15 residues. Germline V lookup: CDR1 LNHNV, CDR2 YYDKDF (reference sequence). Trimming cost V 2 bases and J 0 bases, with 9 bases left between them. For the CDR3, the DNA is TGTGCCACCAGCAGACTAGACCCTAGCACAGATACGCAGTATTTT. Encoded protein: CATSRLDPSTDTQYF. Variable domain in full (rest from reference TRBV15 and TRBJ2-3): DAMVIQNPRYQVTQFGKPVTLSCSQTLNHNVMYWYQQKSSQAPKLLFHYYDKDFNNEADTPDNFQSRRPNTSFCFLDIRSPGLGDTAMYLCATSRLDPSTDTQYFGPGTRLTVL.

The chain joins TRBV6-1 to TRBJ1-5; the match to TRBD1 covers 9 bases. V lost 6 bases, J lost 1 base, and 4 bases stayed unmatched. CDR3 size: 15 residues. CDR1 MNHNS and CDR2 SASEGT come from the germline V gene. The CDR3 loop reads CASRIQGASNQPQHF. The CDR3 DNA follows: TGTGCCAGCAGGATACAGGGGGCGAGCAATCAGCCCCAGCATTTT.

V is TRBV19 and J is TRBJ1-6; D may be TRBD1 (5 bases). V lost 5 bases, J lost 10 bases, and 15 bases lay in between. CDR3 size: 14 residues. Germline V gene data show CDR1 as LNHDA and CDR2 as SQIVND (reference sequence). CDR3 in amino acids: CASSSDRTASPLHF. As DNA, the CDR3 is TGTGCCAGTAGTTCAGACAGAACGGCGTCACCCCTCCACTTT.

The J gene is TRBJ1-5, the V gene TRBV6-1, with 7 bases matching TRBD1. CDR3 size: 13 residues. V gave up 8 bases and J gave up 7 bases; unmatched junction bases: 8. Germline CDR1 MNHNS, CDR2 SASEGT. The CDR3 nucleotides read TGTGCCAGCGGCGGACAGGTTAAACAGCCCCAGCATTTT. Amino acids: CASGGQVKQPQHF.

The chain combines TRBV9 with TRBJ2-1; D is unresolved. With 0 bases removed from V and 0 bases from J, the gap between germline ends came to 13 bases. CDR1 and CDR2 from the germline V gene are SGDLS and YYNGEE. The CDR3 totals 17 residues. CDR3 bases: TGTGCCAGCAGCGTAGAGGCAAGCGCAAGCTCCTACAATGAGCAGTTCTTC. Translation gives CASSVEASASSYNEQFF. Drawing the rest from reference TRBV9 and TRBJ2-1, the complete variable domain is DSGVTQTPKHLITATGQRVTLRCSPRSGDLSVYWYQQSLDQGLQFLIQYYNGEERAKGNILERFSAQQFPDLHSELNLSSLELGDSALYFCASSVEASASSYNEQFFGPGTRLTVL.

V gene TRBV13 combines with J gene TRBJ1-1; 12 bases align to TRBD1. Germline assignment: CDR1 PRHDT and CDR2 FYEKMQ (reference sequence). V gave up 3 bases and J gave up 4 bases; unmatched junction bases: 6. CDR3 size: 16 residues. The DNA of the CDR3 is TGTGCCAGCAGCTTCGGGACAGGGGGCGCGGGCACTGAAGCTTTCTTT. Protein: CASSFGTGGAGTEAFF. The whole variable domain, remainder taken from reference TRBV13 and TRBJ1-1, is AAGVIQSPRHLIKEKRETATLKCYPIPRHDTVYWYQQGPGQDPQFLISFYEKMQSDKGSIPDRFSAQQFSDYHSELNMSSLELGDSALYFCASSFGTGGAGTEAFFGQGTRLTVV.

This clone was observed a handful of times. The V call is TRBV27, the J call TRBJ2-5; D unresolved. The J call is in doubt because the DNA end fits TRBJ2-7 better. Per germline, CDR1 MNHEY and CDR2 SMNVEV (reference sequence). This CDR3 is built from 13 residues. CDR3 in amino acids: CASSLTPSYEQYF. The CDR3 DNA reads TGTGCCAGCAGTTTAACCCCCTCATACGAGCAGTACTTC.

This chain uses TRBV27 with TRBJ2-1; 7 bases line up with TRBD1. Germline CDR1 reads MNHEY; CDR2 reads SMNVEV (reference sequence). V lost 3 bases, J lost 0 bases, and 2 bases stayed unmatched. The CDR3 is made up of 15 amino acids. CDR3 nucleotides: TGTGCCAGCAGTTTGGGGGACAGCTCCTACAATGAGCAGTTCTTC. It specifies CASSLGDSSYNEQFF.

CDR3 nucleotide sequence: TGCGCCAGCAGCCCTGCGGGCCTCGGAACCGGGGAGCTGTTTTTT. It specifies CASSPAGLGTGELFF. The chain links TRBV5-1 to TRBJ2-2; perhaps TRBD2 as D (5 bases). CDR1 and CDR2 (germline): SGHRS, YFSETQ. This CDR3 has 15 amino acids. V lost 4 bases and J 5 bases, leaving 15 bases between the germline ends.

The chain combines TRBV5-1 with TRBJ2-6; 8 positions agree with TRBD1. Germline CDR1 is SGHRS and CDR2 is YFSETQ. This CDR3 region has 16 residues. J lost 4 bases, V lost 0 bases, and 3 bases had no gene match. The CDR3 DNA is TGCGCCAGCAGCTTGGTACAGGGGGTAGGGGCCAACGTCCTGACTTTC. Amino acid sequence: CASSLVQGVGANVLTF.

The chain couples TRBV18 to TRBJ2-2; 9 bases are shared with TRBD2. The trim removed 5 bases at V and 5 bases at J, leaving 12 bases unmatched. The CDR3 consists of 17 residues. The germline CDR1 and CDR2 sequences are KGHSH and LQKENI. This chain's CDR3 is CASSWIAGEKSTGELFF. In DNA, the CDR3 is TGTGCCAGCTCATGGATAGCGGGAGAGAAAAGTACCGGGGAGCTGTTTTTT.

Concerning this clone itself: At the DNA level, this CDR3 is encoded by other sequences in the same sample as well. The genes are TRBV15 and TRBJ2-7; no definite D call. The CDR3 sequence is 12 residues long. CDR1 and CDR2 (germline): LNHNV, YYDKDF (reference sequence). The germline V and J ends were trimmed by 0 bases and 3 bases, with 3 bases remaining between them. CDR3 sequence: CATSRDFYEQYF. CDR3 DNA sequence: TGTGCCACCAGCAGAGACTTCTACGAGCAGTACTTC.